The present entry profiles one T cell receptor (beta chain) with its context. It has no known antigen specificity. No per-base quality is available; no much larger clone lies one base away. The immunoSEQ Assay, a bias-controlled multiplex PCR, was used to amplify TCRbeta CDR3 regions from genomic DNA. As for the authors' bioinformatics: Within the assay, amplification of reference gene primers was used to estimate how many nucleated cells each sample contained. Sequence reads were collapsed and filtered to measure the absolute abundance of every unique TCRbeta CDR3 rearrangement. For each sample, productive Simpson clonality was calculated by taking the square root of Simpson's diversity index across productive rearrangements. What TCRdb holds here is the immuneACCESS table cut down to in-frame rearrangements. Part of the clones is not present; checked against another copy, under half of the missing clones reflect an unresolved V gene, and the others are unexplained. The DNA gave D and trimming, while V, J and clone size come from that table. The sample table lists 55,000 to 90,000 clones, about 89% of them with a count of one. Around 13% of the sample rests with the top ten.

This sample is drawn from a study of blood T cell repertoires in COVID-19 (dated by TCRdb to about 2020). Turning to the overall study: The collaborator samples originated in the United States, Italy and Spain and spanned the acute and convalescent phases of COVID-19. Where available, HLA class I and class II types were taken from metadata supplied by the sample provider and were not determined by assay-based typing. The sample metadata nearly always contained a de-identified subject ID, COVID-19 status, age in years and sex. The material from the prospective study consisted of cDNA or gDNA derived from T cells, B-cell-depleted T cells, or PBMCs. The repertoires were released in a freely available public database meant as a resource for research on the immune response to SARS-CoV-2. Samples came from the ongoing ImmuneRACE study (first 160 participants) plus 1,254 subjects from 6 global collaborators. The dataset comprised deeply sampled blood TCRbeta repertoires from subjects exposed to, actively infected with, or recovered from COVID-19.

The collaborating institutions used their own protocols to collect whole blood in K2EDTA tubes. For TCRbeta analysis, collaborators shipped samples in one of three forms: frozen whole blood, isolated PBMCs, or DNA extracted from either of those sample types. The CDR3 has 16 amino acids, counting the end cysteine and phenylalanine. The kept DNA is CDR3 alone, 48 bases in frame from the first base. CDR1 and CDR2 are drawn from the germline V gene: SGDLS, YYNGEE. Here V drops 3 bases and J drops 0 bases, and the junction holds 8 bases not matched to any gene. The paper as a whole reports these results and caveats: How much clinical and demographic metadata was included differed by source and by participant, and the metadata was provided uncurated.

The sequence is built from TRBV9 and TRBJ2-5; 7 of the junction bases match TRBD1. The source material was peripheral blood. This receptor was taken from a woman aged 55-69 years with acute or convalescent COVID-19. The CDR3 corresponds to CASSAGGQRYQETQYF. The DNA sequence is given as TGTGCCAGCAGCGCAGGGGGACAGCGATACCAAGAGACCCAGTACTTC.